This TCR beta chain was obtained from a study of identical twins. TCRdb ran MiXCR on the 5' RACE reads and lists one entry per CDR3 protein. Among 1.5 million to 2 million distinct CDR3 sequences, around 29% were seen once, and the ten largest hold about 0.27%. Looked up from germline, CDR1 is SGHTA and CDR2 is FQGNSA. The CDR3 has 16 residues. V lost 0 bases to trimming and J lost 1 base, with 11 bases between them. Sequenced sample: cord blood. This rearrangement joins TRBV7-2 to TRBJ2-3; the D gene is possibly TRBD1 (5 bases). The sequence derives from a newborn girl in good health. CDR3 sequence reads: CASSLAGLGGTDTQYF. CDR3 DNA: TGTGCCAGCAGCTTAGCCGGGCTAGGGGGCACAGATACGCAGTATTTT.